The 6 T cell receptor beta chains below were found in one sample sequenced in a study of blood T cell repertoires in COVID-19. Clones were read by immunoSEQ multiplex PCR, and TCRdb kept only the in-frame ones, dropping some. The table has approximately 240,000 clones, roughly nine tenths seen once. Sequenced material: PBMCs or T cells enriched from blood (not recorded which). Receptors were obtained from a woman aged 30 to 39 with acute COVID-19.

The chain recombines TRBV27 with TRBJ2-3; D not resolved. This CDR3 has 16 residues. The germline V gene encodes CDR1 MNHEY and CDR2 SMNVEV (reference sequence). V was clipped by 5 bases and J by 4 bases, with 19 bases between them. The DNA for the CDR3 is TGTGCCAGCAGTCCTAAGATCTCGAAAAGATCAGATACGCAGTATTTT. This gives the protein CASSPKISKRSDTQYF.

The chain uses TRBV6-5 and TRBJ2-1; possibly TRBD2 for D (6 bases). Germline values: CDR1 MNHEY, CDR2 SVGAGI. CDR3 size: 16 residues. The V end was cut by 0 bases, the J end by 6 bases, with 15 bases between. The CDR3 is CASSYSRLVGPNEQFF. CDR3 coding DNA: TGTGCCAGCAGTTACTCGAGACTAGTAGGTCCCAATGAGCAGTTCTTC.

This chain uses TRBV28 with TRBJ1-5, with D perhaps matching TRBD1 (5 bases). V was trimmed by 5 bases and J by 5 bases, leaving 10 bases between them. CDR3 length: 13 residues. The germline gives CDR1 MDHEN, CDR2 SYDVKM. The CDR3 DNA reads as TGTGCCAGCAGTGCGGGGCTGGATCAGCCCCAGCATTTT. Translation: CASSAGLDQPQHF. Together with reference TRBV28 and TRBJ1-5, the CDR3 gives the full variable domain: DVKVTQSSRYLVKRTGEKVFLECVQDMDHENMFWYRQDPGLGLRLIYFSYDVKMKEKGDIPEGYSVSREKKERFSLILESASTNQTSMYLCASSAGLDQPQHFGDGTRLSIL.

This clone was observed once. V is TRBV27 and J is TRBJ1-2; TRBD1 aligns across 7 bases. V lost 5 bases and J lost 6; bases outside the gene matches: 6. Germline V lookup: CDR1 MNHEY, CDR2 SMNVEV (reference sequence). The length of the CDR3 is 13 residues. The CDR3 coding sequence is TGTGCCAGCAGTCCCAGGGGGAAAGATGGCTACACCTTC. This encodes CASSPRGKDGYTF.

The CDR3 DNA reads as TGTGCCATCAGTGAGGGTCTCGGACGCCAGATCCAGGGAGGCTACACCTTC. Protein: CAISEGLGRQIQGGYTF. The chain is built from TRBV10-3 and TRBJ1-2; D might be TRBD1 (5 bases). The CDR3 has 17 amino acids. CDR1 and CDR2 (germline): ENHRY, SYGVKD. V was clipped by 2 bases and J by 8 bases, with 24 bases between them.

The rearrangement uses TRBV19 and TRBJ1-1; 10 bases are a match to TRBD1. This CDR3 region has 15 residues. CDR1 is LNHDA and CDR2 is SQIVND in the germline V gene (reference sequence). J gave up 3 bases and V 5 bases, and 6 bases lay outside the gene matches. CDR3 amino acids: CASSGGQGLDTEAFF. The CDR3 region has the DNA TGTGCCAGTAGTGGGGGACAGGGGCTGGACACTGAAGCTTTCTTT.